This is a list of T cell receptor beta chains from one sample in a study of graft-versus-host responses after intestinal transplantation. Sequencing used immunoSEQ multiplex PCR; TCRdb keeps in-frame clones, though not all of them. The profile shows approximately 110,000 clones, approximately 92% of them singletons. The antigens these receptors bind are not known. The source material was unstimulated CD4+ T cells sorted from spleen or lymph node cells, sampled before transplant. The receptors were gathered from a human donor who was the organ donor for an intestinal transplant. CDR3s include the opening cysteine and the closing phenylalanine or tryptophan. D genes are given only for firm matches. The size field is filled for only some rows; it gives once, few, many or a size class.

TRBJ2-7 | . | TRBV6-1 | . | TGTGCCAGCAGTGAAAACCGAGCCTCAGTGAGGGAGCAGTACTTC | CASSENRASVREQYF
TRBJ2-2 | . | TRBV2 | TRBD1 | TGTGCCAGCAGACCACAGCGGACAGGGTGGGACACCGGGGAGCTGTTTTTT | CASRPQRTGWDTGELFF
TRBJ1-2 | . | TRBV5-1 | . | TGCGCCAGCAGCTTGGACAGAGGGAGCTATGGCTACACCTTC | CASSLDRGSYGYTF
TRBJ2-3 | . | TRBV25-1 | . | TGTGCCAGCAGTTCCCCAGACAGCACAGATACGCAGTATTTT | CASSSPDSTDTQYF
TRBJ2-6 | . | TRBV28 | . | TGTGCCAGCCAAGGGCCCCAGGGTCTTGCTGGGGCCAACGTCCTGACTTTC | CASQGPQGLAGANVLTF
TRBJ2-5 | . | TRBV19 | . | TGTGCCAGTAGTATAGACTTTCAAGAGACCCAGTACTTC | CASSIDFQETQYF
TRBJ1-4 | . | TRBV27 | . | TGTGCCAGCAGTTCTCCAAATGGAGGAGAAAAACTGTTTTTT | CASSSPNGGEKLFF
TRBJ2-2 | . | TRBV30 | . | TGTGCCTGGAGTTTCGGGGTTGCCGGGGAGCTGTTTTTT | CAWSFGVAGELFF
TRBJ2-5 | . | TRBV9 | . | TGTGCCAGCAGCGTAGCTCTGGGGGGCGGAGAGACCCAGTACTTC | CASSVALGGGETQYF
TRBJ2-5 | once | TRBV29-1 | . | TGCAGCGTTGAAGATCGGTGGCAAGAGACCCAGTACTTC | CSVEDRWQETQYF
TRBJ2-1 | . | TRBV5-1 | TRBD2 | TGCGCCAGCAGCAACGGACTAGCCGGCTACAATGAGCAGTTCTTC | CASSNGLAGYNEQFF
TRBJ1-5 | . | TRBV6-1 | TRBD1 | TGTGCCAGCAGACCGACAGGGGGTGGACAGCCCCAGCATTTT | CASRPTGGGQPQHF
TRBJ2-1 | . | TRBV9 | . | TGTGCCAGCAGCACCCGGGACTTTTACAATGAGCAGTTCTTC | CASSTRDFYNEQFF
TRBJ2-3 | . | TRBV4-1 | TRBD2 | TGCGCCAGCAGCCAAGCTAGCGGGAGCCCGTTGAATACGCAGTATTTT | CASSQASGSPLNTQYF
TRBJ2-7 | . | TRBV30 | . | TGTGCCTGGTCAGCCCCGACGAGCTCCTACGAGCAGTACTTC | CAWSAPTSSYEQYF
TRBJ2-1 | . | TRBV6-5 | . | TGTGCCAGCAGTTACGGAACCCCGGGGTACAATGAGCAGTTCTTC | CASSYGTPGYNEQFF
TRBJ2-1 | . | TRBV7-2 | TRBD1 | TGTGCCAGCAGCTCCACAGGGGGCTCCTACAATGAGCAGTTCTTC | CASSSTGGSYNEQFF
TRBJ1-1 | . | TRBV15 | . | TGTGCCACCAGCCCAACGGGGGACACGTTGAACACTGAAGCTTTCTTT | CATSPTGDTLNTEAFF
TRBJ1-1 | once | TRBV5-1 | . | TGCGCCAGCAGCGGGATGACAGGACTGAACACTGAAGCCTTCTTT | CASSGMTGLNTEAFF
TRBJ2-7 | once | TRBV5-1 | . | TGCGCCAGCAGCTTGGGAGGGGACGGCTCCTACGAGCAGTACTTC | CASSLGGDGSYEQYF
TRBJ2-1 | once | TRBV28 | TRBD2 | TGTGCCAGCAGTTTACACGGACTAGCGGGGTACAATGAGCAGTTCTTC | CASSLHGLAGYNEQFF
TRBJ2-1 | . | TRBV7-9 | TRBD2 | TGTGCCAGCAGCCCCCGGACTAGCGGGAGGTCATACAATGAGCAGTTCTTC | CASSPRTSGRSYNEQFF
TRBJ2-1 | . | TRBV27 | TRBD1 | TGTGCCAGCAGTCCTCGGACAGGGGGCGATCACTTCAATGAGCAGTTCTTC | CASSPRTGGDHFNEQFF
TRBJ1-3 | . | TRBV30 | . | TGTGCCTGGTCCCGGGGTTCCTCTGGAAACACCATATATTTT | CAWSRGSSGNTIYF
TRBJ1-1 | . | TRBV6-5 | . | TGTGCCACCTCTCCCCGGGGCACTGAAGCTTTCTTT | CATSPRGTEAFF
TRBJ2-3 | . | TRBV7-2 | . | TGTGCCAGCAGCTTAGGACGGGGGACCACAGATACGCAGTATTTT | CASSLGRGTTDTQYF
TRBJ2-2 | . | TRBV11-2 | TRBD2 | TGTGCCAGCAGCTTATTGCTAGCGGGTCGCGGGGAGCTGTTTTTT | CASSLLLAGRGELFF
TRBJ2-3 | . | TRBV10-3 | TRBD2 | TGTGCCATCAGCAATATAGCGGGAGGGGCAGATACGCAGTATTTT | CAISNIAGGADTQYF
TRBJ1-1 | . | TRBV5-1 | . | TGCGCCAGCAGCTTGGGGGACACTGAAGCTTTCTTT | CASSLGDTEAFF
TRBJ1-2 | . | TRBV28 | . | TGTGCCAGCAGTTTAGATGAGGGGCAGGCCTATGGCTACACCTTC | CASSLDEGQAYGYTF
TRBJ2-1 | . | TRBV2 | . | TGTGCCAGCAGTGAGCTGGCGGGACGGGGGGCGGGTGAGCAGTTCTTC | CASSELAGRGAGEQFF
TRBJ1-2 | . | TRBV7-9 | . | TGTGCCAGCAGCTTAGGGGGGGACTATGGCTACACCTTC | CASSLGGDYGYTF
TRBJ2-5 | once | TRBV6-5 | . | TGTGCCAGCAGTTCTGGTCGGGAGTTGTCAGAGACCCAGTACTTC | CASSSGRELSETQYF
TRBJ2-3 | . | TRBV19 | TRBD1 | TGTGCCAGTAGCGACAGGGGAGTGACAGATACGCAGTATTTT | CASSDRGVTDTQYF
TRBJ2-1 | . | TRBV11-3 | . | TGTGCCAGCAGCTCCCGCCGCCAGGAGAATGAGCAGTTCTTC | CASSSRRQENEQFF
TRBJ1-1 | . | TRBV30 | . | TGTGCCTGGAGTTATCTGGGTCTGATGACTGAAGCTTTCTTT | CAWSYLGLMTEAFF
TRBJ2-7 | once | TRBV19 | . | TGTGCCAGTAGTATTTACCCGGGCGCGTACGAGCAGTACTTC | CASSIYPGAYEQYF
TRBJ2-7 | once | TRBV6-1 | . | TGTGCCAGCAGTGGCGGCAGAAGCTCCTACGAGCAGTACTTC | CASSGGRSSYEQYF
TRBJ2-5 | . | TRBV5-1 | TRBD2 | TGCGCCAGCAGCCGAGGGAAATTTAGCGGGAGGGAAAACGAAGAGACCCAGTACTTC | CASSRGKFSGRENEETQYF
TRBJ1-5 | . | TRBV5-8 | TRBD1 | TGTGCCAGCAGCCGCCGACAGGGGACGGACAATCAGCCCCAGCATTTT | CASSRRQGTDNQPQHF
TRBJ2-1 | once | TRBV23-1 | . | TGCGCCAGCAGATTCGAAGGGTTTTACAATGAGCAGTTCTTC | CASRFEGFYNEQFF
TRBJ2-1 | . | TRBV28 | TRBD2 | TGTGCCAGCGGGTGGACTAGCGGGGGTAATGAGCAGTTCTTC | CASGWTSGGNEQFF
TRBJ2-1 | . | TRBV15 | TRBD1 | TGTGCCACCAGCAGAGTGGGGGGACAGGGGGCAGAAAATGAGCAGTTCTTC | CATSRVGGQGAENEQFF
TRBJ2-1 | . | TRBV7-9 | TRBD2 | TGTGCCAGCAGACCAGGACTAGCGGGAGTCAATGAGCAGTTCTTC | CASRPGLAGVNEQFF
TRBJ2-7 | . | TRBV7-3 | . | TGTGCCAGCAGCTTACAAGGGGGGATCTACGAGCAGTACTTC | CASSLQGGIYEQYF
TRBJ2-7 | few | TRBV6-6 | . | TGTGCCAGCAGTTACTCGACTTTGGCAGAATCCTACGAGCAGTACTTC | CASSYSTLAESYEQYF
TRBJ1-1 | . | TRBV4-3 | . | TGCGCCAGCAGCCAAGCCACGGACAGCACTGAAGCTTTCTTT | CASSQATDSTEAFF
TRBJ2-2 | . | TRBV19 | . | TGTGCCAGTAGTAGCCGGACGTTAGTATTCGCGAACACCGGGGAGCTGTTTTTT | CASSSRTLVFANTGELFF
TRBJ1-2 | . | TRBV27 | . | TGTGCCAGCAGTAGGGACGGCGGGCTCTATGGCTACACCTTC | CASSRDGGLYGYTF
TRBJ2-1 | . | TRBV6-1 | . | TGTGCCAGCAGTGCACAGGGATTCGGCAATGAGCAGTTCTTC | CASSAQGFGNEQFF
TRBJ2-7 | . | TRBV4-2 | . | TGTGCCAGCAGCCAAGGGACAAACTCCTACGAGCAGTACTTC | CASSQGTNSYEQYF
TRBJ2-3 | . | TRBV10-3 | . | TGTGCCATCAGTCGGGCGGAACGAACAGATACGCAGTATTTT | CAISRAERTDTQYF
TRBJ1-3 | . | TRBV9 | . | TGTGCCAGCAGCGTAGGTGCTGGTGGGCCGTTAGGGGACACCATATATTTT | CASSVGAGGPLGDTIYF
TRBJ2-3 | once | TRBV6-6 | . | TGTGCCAGCAGCTTTTGGGCAGATACGCAGTATTTT | CASSFWADTQYF
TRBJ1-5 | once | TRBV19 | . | TGTGCCAGTAGCGGCCAGGGTGAATTGCCCCAGCATTTT | CASSGQGELPQHF
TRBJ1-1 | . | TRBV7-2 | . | TGTGCCAGCAGCCTCGTCAACACTGAAGCTTTCTTT | CASSLVNTEAFF
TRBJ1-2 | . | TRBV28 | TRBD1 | TGTGCCAGCAGTCTAACAGGGGATCCCCTCTATGGCTACACCTTC | CASSLTGDPLYGYTF
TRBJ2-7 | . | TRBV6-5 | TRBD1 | TGTGCCAGCAGTTATTGGACAGGGGTTGGGGAGCAGTACTTC | CASSYWTGVGEQYF
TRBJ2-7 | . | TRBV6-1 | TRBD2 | TGTGCCAGCAGTACTACTAGCGGGAGGGGGTACGAGCAGTACTTC | CASSTTSGRGYEQYF